These T cell receptor beta chains were read from a single sample in a study of molecular identifiers for immune sequencing clone quantification. TCRdb re-called the PCR reads through MiXCR, storing one row per CDR3 protein. The sample yields tens of thousands of distinct CDR3 sequences, about 18% seen once. Sequencing used naive CD8+ T cells from blood, with Jurkat cell RNA spiked in. The receptors stem from a human donor in good health. Some libraries in this study had Jurkat cell RNA spiked in. CDR3s include the opening cysteine and the closing phenylalanine or tryptophan. The order of the fields is CDR3 DNA, CDR3 protein, clone size, J gene, D gene, V gene. D genes are given only for firm matches. Only some rows state a clone size, as once, few, many or a class for expanded clones.

CDR3nt: TGTGCCAGCAGCCCCGTTGGGTCGGGGTACAATGAGCAGTTCTTC
CDR3aa: CASSPVGSGYNEQFF
abundance: many
j_gene: TRBJ2-1
d_gene: .
v_gene: TRBV7-3

CDR3nt: TGTGCCAGCAGTGAACGCGCAGGAGGATGGGGAGAGACCCAGTACTTC
CDR3aa: CASSERAGGWGETQYF
abundance: many
j_gene: TRBJ2-5
d_gene: .
v_gene: TRBV6-1

CDR3nt: TGTGCCAGCAGTCTCGCAGGGGAAAGAGATACGCAGTATTTT
CDR3aa: CASSLAGERDTQYF
abundance: many
j_gene: TRBJ2-3
d_gene: .
v_gene: TRBV12-3/TRBV12-4

CDR3nt: TGTGCTAGTGTTCCGGGACTGGACTACAATGAGCAGTTCTTC
CDR3aa: CASVPGLDYNEQFF
abundance: few
j_gene: TRBJ2-1
d_gene: .
v_gene: TRBV12-5

CDR3nt: TGTGCCAGCAGCTTGGGAGGCGGGGGGCCAGATACGCAGTATTTT
CDR3aa: CASSLGGGGPDTQYF
abundance: few
j_gene: TRBJ2-3
d_gene: TRBD2
v_gene: TRBV5-6

CDR3nt: TGTGCCAGCAGTTTAAAAACTGGGGGCCCCACTAGCACAGATACGCAGTATTTT
CDR3aa: CASSLKTGGPTSTDTQYF
abundance: many
j_gene: TRBJ2-3
d_gene: .
v_gene: TRBV27

CDR3nt: TGCGCCAGCAGCCAAGATTGGGGGGAGACCCAGTACTTC
CDR3aa: CASSQDWGETQYF
abundance: few
j_gene: TRBJ2-5
d_gene: .
v_gene: TRBV4-3

CDR3nt: TGTGCCAAAGACAGGGCGGACGGGGGTGACTTTGGGGCCAACGTCCTGACTTTC
CDR3aa: CAKDRADGGDFGANVLTF
abundance: .
j_gene: TRBJ2-6
d_gene: .
v_gene: TRBV2

CDR3nt: TGCAGTGCTAGAGATCCGAGGAAAAGCACAGATACGCAGTATTTT
CDR3aa: CSARDPRKSTDTQYF
abundance: medium-sized
j_gene: TRBJ2-3
d_gene: .
v_gene: TRBV20-1

CDR3nt: TGCGCCAGCAGCCAAGATGCGACAGGGGGCGACGAGCAGTACTTC
CDR3aa: CASSQDATGGDEQYF
abundance: many
j_gene: TRBJ2-7
d_gene: TRBD1
v_gene: TRBV4-1

CDR3nt: TGCAGCGTTGAAGGTGACGAAGGGTTTGGCACCCAGTACTTC
CDR3aa: CSVEGDEGFGTQYF
abundance: many
j_gene: TRBJ2-5
d_gene: .
v_gene: TRBV29-1

CDR3nt: TGTGCCAGCACCCTGACAGGACCTAGCTCTGGGGCCAACGTCCTGACTTTC
CDR3aa: CASTLTGPSSGANVLTF
abundance: many
j_gene: TRBJ2-6
d_gene: .
v_gene: TRBV27

CDR3nt: TGTGCCAGCAGTTTAACCCCCGCGGCAGATACGCAGTATTTT
CDR3aa: CASSLTPAADTQYF
abundance: many
j_gene: TRBJ2-3
d_gene: .
v_gene: TRBV27

CDR3nt: TGTGCCAGCAGTTACACGGTCACGAACACCGGGGAGCTGTTTTTT
CDR3aa: CASSYTVTNTGELFF
abundance: many
j_gene: TRBJ2-2
d_gene: .
v_gene: TRBV6-2/TRBV6-3

CDR3nt: TGTGCCAGCAGTTTGGGGGCAGGGAACACTGAAGCTTTCTTT
CDR3aa: CASSLGAGNTEAFF
abundance: few
j_gene: TRBJ1-1
d_gene: .
v_gene: TRBV12-3/TRBV12-4

CDR3nt: TGTGCCAGCAGCCAGGGACTAGCGGGAGAGGATACGCAGTATTTT
CDR3aa: CASSQGLAGEDTQYF
abundance: many
j_gene: TRBJ2-3
d_gene: TRBD2
v_gene: TRBV6-2/TRBV6-3

CDR3nt: TGTGCCAGCGCGGGGGGCGGAGGCACCGGGGAGCTGTTTTTT
CDR3aa: CASAGGGGTGELFF
abundance: many
j_gene: TRBJ2-2
d_gene: TRBD2
v_gene: TRBV9

CDR3nt: TGCAGCGTTGAATCGGAAGAAAAAACCTACGAGCAGTACTTC
CDR3aa: CSVESEEKTYEQYF
abundance: .
j_gene: TRBJ2-7
d_gene: .
v_gene: TRBV29-1

CDR3nt: TGCGCCAGCAGCCAAGATTTACTAGCGGGAGTCACAGATACGCAGTATTTT
CDR3aa: CASSQDLLAGVTDTQYF
abundance: .
j_gene: TRBJ2-3
d_gene: TRBD2
v_gene: TRBV4-3

CDR3nt: TGCGCCAGCAGCGCCGCACTAGCGGGGGTAAAAGAGACCCAGTACTTC
CDR3aa: CASSAALAGVKETQYF
abundance: .
j_gene: TRBJ2-5
d_gene: TRBD2
v_gene: TRBV5-1

CDR3nt: TGTGCCATCAGCATGACTAGCGGGGGGGTCGGTGATACGCAGTATTTT
CDR3aa: CAISMTSGGVGDTQYF
abundance: .
j_gene: TRBJ2-3
d_gene: TRBD2
v_gene: TRBV10-3

CDR3nt: TGTGCCAGTAGTATCGGCAGGGGAAGGATGGGGCCAGAGACCCAGTACTTC
CDR3aa: CASSIGRGRMGPETQYF
abundance: few
j_gene: TRBJ2-5
d_gene: .
v_gene: TRBV19

CDR3nt: TGCAGTGCTAGAGGACTAGCGGCAACAAACACCGGGGAGCTGTTTTTT
CDR3aa: CSARGLAATNTGELFF
abundance: many
j_gene: TRBJ2-2
d_gene: TRBD2
v_gene: TRBV20-1

CDR3nt: TGCAGTGCTAGACACGGGCCACCCTCAGATCAGCCCCAGCATTTT
CDR3aa: CSARHGPPSDQPQHF
abundance: many
j_gene: TRBJ1-5
d_gene: .
v_gene: TRBV20-1

CDR3nt: TGCAGCGTGGGGGGGAATGAGGGGATGGGTCTTGATACGCAGTATTTT
CDR3aa: CSVGGNEGMGLDTQYF
abundance: many
j_gene: TRBJ2-3
d_gene: TRBD2
v_gene: TRBV29-1

CDR3nt: TGTGCCAGCTCCCTCCGGGACAACTCCTACGAGCAGTACTTC
CDR3aa: CASSLRDNSYEQYF
abundance: .
j_gene: TRBJ2-7
d_gene: .
v_gene: TRBV18

CDR3nt: TGCAGCGTTCTAGGTGAAGGCGGTGGTGAGCAGTTCTTC
CDR3aa: CSVLGEGGGEQFF
abundance: many
j_gene: TRBJ2-1
d_gene: .
v_gene: TRBV29-1

CDR3nt: TGTGCCAGCAGTCGCCCGGGACAGGCCAAGGAGCAGTACTTC
CDR3aa: CASSRPGQAKEQYF
abundance: many
j_gene: TRBJ2-7
d_gene: TRBD1
v_gene: TRBV13

CDR3nt: TGTGCCATCAGTGACAGCGGGGACTACACAGATACGCAGTATTTT
CDR3aa: CAISDSGDYTDTQYF
abundance: many
j_gene: TRBJ2-3
d_gene: TRBD2
v_gene: TRBV10-3

CDR3nt: TGTGCCAGTAGTACAAGGACGGGACTATATGGCTACACCTTC
CDR3aa: CASSTRTGLYGYTF
abundance: few
j_gene: TRBJ1-2
d_gene: .
v_gene: TRBV19

CDR3nt: TGTGCCAGCGGGACAGGGTACCGTGCAACTAATGAAAAACTGTTTTTT
CDR3aa: CASGTGYRATNEKLFF
abundance: few
j_gene: TRBJ1-4
d_gene: TRBD1
v_gene: TRBV7-9

CDR3nt: TGTGCCAGTAGTTCCACTAGCGGGGGTAGCACAGATACGCAGTATTTT
CDR3aa: CASSSTSGGSTDTQYF
abundance: many
j_gene: TRBJ2-3
d_gene: TRBD2
v_gene: TRBV19

CDR3nt: TGCGCCAGCAGCCAAGAATTGGCGGGAAGGCTAGGAGATACGCAGTATTTT
CDR3aa: CASSQELAGRLGDTQYF
abundance: many
j_gene: TRBJ2-3
d_gene: .
v_gene: TRBV4-1

CDR3nt: TGTGCCAGCAGCTTAGTGTCCTCTCGACACGATGGCACAGATACGCAGTATTTT
CDR3aa: CASSLVSSRHDGTDTQYF
abundance: .
j_gene: TRBJ2-3
d_gene: .
v_gene: TRBV7-9

CDR3nt: TGCGCCAGCAGTCAAGCAGGCTGGTATAACTATGGCTACACCTTC
CDR3aa: CASSQAGWYNYGYTF
abundance: .
j_gene: TRBJ1-2
d_gene: .
v_gene: TRBV23-1

CDR3nt: TGTGCCAGCAGCTTGGAGAGTAGCGGGAACGAGCAGTACTTC
CDR3aa: CASSLESSGNEQYF
abundance: .
j_gene: TRBJ2-7
d_gene: TRBD2
v_gene: TRBV5-6

CDR3nt: TGTGCCAGCAGTTACTCATCGGACTATACATATGGCTACACCTTC
CDR3aa: CASSYSSDYTYGYTF
abundance: many
j_gene: TRBJ1-2
d_gene: .
v_gene: TRBV6-5

CDR3nt: TGTGCCAGCAGAGCTAGCGGAAGGTTCTACGAGCAGTACTTC
CDR3aa: CASRASGRFYEQYF
abundance: .
j_gene: TRBJ2-7
d_gene: TRBD2
v_gene: TRBV27

CDR3nt: TGTGCCAGCAGTTATAGCGTACCGAACACCGGGGAGCTGTTTTTT
CDR3aa: CASSYSVPNTGELFF
abundance: many
j_gene: TRBJ2-2
d_gene: .
v_gene: TRBV6-6

CDR3nt: TGTGCCAGCTCACCGTCTTGGCAGGGGAACACTGAAGCTTTCTTT
CDR3aa: CASSPSWQGNTEAFF
abundance: many
j_gene: TRBJ1-1
d_gene: .
v_gene: TRBV18

CDR3nt: TGTGCCAGCAGCCAAGAGTGGGGACAGGGGGATACGCAGTATTTT
CDR3aa: CASSQEWGQGDTQYF
abundance: many
j_gene: TRBJ2-3
d_gene: TRBD1
v_gene: TRBV3-1

CDR3nt: TGTGCCAGCAGTTCCCCTATCTCGGCTGAAGCTTTCTTT
CDR3aa: CASSSPISAEAFF
abundance: few
j_gene: TRBJ1-1
d_gene: .
v_gene: TRBV6-2/TRBV6-3

CDR3nt: TGTGCCAGCAGCTTATTAGCGGGAGTAGAGACCCAGTACTTC
CDR3aa: CASSLLAGVETQYF
abundance: few
j_gene: TRBJ2-5
d_gene: TRBD2
v_gene: TRBV7-9

CDR3nt: TGTGCCAGCAGCCAAGATGTGAACACAGATACGCAGTATTTT
CDR3aa: CASSQDVNTDTQYF
abundance: few
j_gene: TRBJ2-3
d_gene: .
v_gene: TRBV14

CDR3nt: TGTGCCAGCAGCTTAGGAACGGGACTAGGCTCCTACAATGAGCAGTTCTTC
CDR3aa: CASSLGTGLGSYNEQFF
abundance: many
j_gene: TRBJ2-1
d_gene: TRBD2
v_gene: TRBV7-2

CDR3nt: TGTGCCAGCAGCCTGGCTAGCGGGGGTCAAGAGACCCAGTACTTC
CDR3aa: CASSLASGGQETQYF
abundance: many
j_gene: TRBJ2-5
d_gene: TRBD2
v_gene: TRBV7-9

CDR3nt: TGTGCCAGCAGCTCGCGGACTAGCGGGGTCAGGGCTACGCAGTATTTT
CDR3aa: CASSSRTSGVRATQYF
abundance: many
j_gene: TRBJ2-3
d_gene: TRBD2
v_gene: TRBV11-1

CDR3nt: TGTGCCAGCCGGCAGGGGAGCGAGACCCAGTACTTC
CDR3aa: CASRQGSETQYF
abundance: many
j_gene: TRBJ2-5
d_gene: .
v_gene: TRBV12-3/TRBV12-4

CDR3nt: TGTGCCAGCAGTTTATCGACAGGGTCTTCCTACAATGAGCAGTTCTTC
CDR3aa: CASSLSTGSSYNEQFF
abundance: .
j_gene: TRBJ2-1
d_gene: TRBD1
v_gene: TRBV27